These T cell receptor beta chains were read from a single sample in a study of technical replicates of blood from a handful of donors. Sequenced by immunoSEQ multiplex PCR; TCRdb stores in-frame clones only, minus some. This sample carries 70,000 to 95,000 clones, about 94% of them seen once, and the ten largest clones take 0.2% to 0.25%. The sample comprised T cells isolated from PBMCs. Source of these receptors: a human donor in good health. Both conserved end residues are part of each CDR3. The D gene is left open where the match is weak.

v_gene: TRBV9; j_gene: TRBJ1-2; len: 15; d_gene: TRBD1; CDR3aa: CASSALGGAGYGYTF
v_gene: TRBV27; j_gene: TRBJ2-4; len: 13; d_gene: NA; CDR3aa: CASRGRPRNIQYF
v_gene: TRBV7-9; j_gene: TRBJ2-3; len: 15; d_gene: NA; CDR3aa: CASSWTAWDTDTQYF
v_gene: TRBV30; j_gene: TRBJ2-5; len: 14; d_gene: TRBD2; CDR3aa: CAWGLSGGKETQYF
v_gene: TRBV27; j_gene: TRBJ2-7; len: 14; d_gene: NA; CDR3aa: CASSLSQGSYEQYF
v_gene: TRBV29-1; j_gene: TRBJ2-1; len: 15; d_gene: TRBD1; CDR3aa: CSVVGQGKTYNEQFF
v_gene: TRBV7-2; j_gene: TRBJ2-3; len: 16; d_gene: TRBD2; CDR3aa: CASSSMSGGGRDTQYF
v_gene: TRBV6-6; j_gene: TRBJ1-4; len: 16; d_gene: NA; CDR3aa: CASSYFPSERGEKLFF
v_gene: TRBV27; j_gene: TRBJ2-2; len: 13; d_gene: TRBD1; CDR3aa: CASRTGGTGELFF
v_gene: TRBV27; j_gene: TRBJ2-7; len: 15; d_gene: NA; CDR3aa: CASREVGKSAYEQYF
v_gene: TRBV5-1; j_gene: TRBJ2-1; len: 14; d_gene: TRBD1; CDR3aa: CASSPWTGYNEQFF
v_gene: TRBV28; j_gene: TRBJ1-2; len: 15; d_gene: NA; CDR3aa: CASSLFLDSLYGYTF
v_gene: TRBV4-1; j_gene: TRBJ2-7; len: 15; d_gene: TRBD2; CDR3aa: CASSQAKLAGIEQYF
v_gene: TRBV6-6; j_gene: TRBJ2-1; len: 15; d_gene: NA; CDR3aa: CASSYGESTYNEQFF
v_gene: TRBV29-1; j_gene: TRBJ1-4; len: 14; d_gene: NA; CDR3aa: CSVVLAAGNEKLFF
v_gene: TRBV28; j_gene: TRBJ2-3; len: 13; d_gene: NA; CDR3aa: CASSLRGSDTQYF
v_gene: TRBV25-1; j_gene: TRBJ1-2; len: 14; d_gene: NA; CDR3aa: CASSASGTLYGYTF
v_gene: TRBV6-5; j_gene: TRBJ1-1; len: 13; d_gene: NA; CDR3aa: CASNQGFGTEAFF
v_gene: TRBV28; j_gene: TRBJ2-3; len: 14; d_gene: TRBD2; CDR3aa: CASRPSGGTDTQYF
v_gene: TRBV5-1; j_gene: TRBJ2-1; len: 18; d_gene: NA; CDR3aa: CASSLDRSGGTPYNEQFF
v_gene: TRBV4-1; j_gene: TRBJ1-2; len: 18; d_gene: NA; CDR3aa: CASSQVFSPPDTNYGYTF
v_gene: TRBV27; j_gene: TRBJ2-7; len: 12; d_gene: NA; CDR3aa: CASSPNSYEQYF
v_gene: TRBV9; j_gene: TRBJ1-3; len: 14; d_gene: NA; CDR3aa: CASSVVGLANTIYF
v_gene: TRBV11-3; j_gene: TRBJ2-1; len: 17; d_gene: TRBD2; CDR3aa: CASSPGRISGSSNEQFF
v_gene: TRBV7-2; j_gene: TRBJ1-3; len: 15; d_gene: TRBD1; CDR3aa: CASSPGTGRADTIYF
v_gene: TRBV5-1; j_gene: TRBJ2-1; len: 14; d_gene: NA; CDR3aa: CASSLTGLYNEQFF
v_gene: TRBV4-1; j_gene: TRBJ2-6; len: 21; d_gene: TRBD2; CDR3aa: CASSQLAGVEARSSGANVLTF
v_gene: TRBV10-3; j_gene: TRBJ2-7; len: 13; d_gene: TRBD2; CDR3aa: CAIGTSGSYEQYF
v_gene: TRBV6-1; j_gene: TRBJ2-7; len: 15; d_gene: TRBD2; CDR3aa: CASSEGGTRIYEQYF
v_gene: TRBV2; j_gene: TRBJ2-1; len: 14; d_gene: NA; CDR3aa: CASRKEGASNEQFF
v_gene: TRBV5-1; j_gene: TRBJ2-5; len: 20; d_gene: TRBD2; CDR3aa: CASSFLPQRASGGDQETQYF
v_gene: TRBV7-2; j_gene: TRBJ2-2; len: 15; d_gene: NA; CDR3aa: CASSSQGQLTGELFF
v_gene: TRBV5-4; j_gene: TRBJ2-1; len: 15; d_gene: NA; CDR3aa: CASSPGTSSYNEQFF
v_gene: TRBV9; j_gene: TRBJ1-2; len: 13; d_gene: NA; CDR3aa: CASSPLDSYGYTF
v_gene: TRBV5-1; j_gene: TRBJ2-5; len: 13; d_gene: NA; CDR3aa: CASSLQYQETQYF
v_gene: TRBV10-3; j_gene: TRBJ2-5; len: 12; d_gene: NA; CDR3aa: CAIRGGEETQYF
v_gene: TRBV28; j_gene: TRBJ2-7; len: 15; d_gene: TRBD2; CDR3aa: CASSLVIAGGPEQYF
v_gene: TRBV10-3; j_gene: TRBJ2-1; len: 16; d_gene: NA; CDR3aa: CAISEPYPPGDKLDLF
v_gene: TRBV19; j_gene: TRBJ1-2; len: 14; d_gene: NA; CDR3aa: CASSPSGARNGYTF
v_gene: TRBV5-1; j_gene: TRBJ2-7; len: 14; d_gene: NA; CDR3aa: CASRWDFRAYEQYF
v_gene: TRBV10-3; j_gene: TRBJ1-5; len: 13; d_gene: TRBD1; CDR3aa: CAIRGQGDQPQHF
v_gene: TRBV6-1; j_gene: TRBJ2-7; len: 14; d_gene: TRBD2; CDR3aa: CASPGREEVYEQYF
v_gene: TRBV18; j_gene: TRBJ2-7; len: 14; d_gene: TRBD1; CDR3aa: CASSPLTGINEQYF
v_gene: TRBV13; j_gene: TRBJ2-2; len: 15; d_gene: TRBD2; CDR3aa: CASSLRRGDTGELFF
v_gene: TRBV6-1; j_gene: TRBJ2-5; len: 13; d_gene: TRBD1; CDR3aa: CASSRDRGETQYF
v_gene: TRBV19; j_gene: TRBJ1-2; len: 16; d_gene: TRBD1; CDR3aa: CASSKGRDRGLDGYTF
v_gene: TRBV5-6; j_gene: TRBJ2-7; len: 13; d_gene: NA; CDR3aa: CASSMAVTYEQYF
v_gene: TRBV5-6; j_gene: TRBJ1-4; len: 14; d_gene: NA; CDR3aa: CASSFSGSSEKLFF
v_gene: TRBV4-1; j_gene: TRBJ2-1; len: 18; d_gene: TRBD2; CDR3aa: CASSQRPQGLAGGNEQFF
v_gene: TRBV2; j_gene: TRBJ1-6; len: 12; d_gene: NA; CDR3aa: CASSGEIVALHF
v_gene: TRBV5-1; j_gene: TRBJ2-1; len: 17; d_gene: TRBD2; CDR3aa: CASSLGPAGVSYNEQFF